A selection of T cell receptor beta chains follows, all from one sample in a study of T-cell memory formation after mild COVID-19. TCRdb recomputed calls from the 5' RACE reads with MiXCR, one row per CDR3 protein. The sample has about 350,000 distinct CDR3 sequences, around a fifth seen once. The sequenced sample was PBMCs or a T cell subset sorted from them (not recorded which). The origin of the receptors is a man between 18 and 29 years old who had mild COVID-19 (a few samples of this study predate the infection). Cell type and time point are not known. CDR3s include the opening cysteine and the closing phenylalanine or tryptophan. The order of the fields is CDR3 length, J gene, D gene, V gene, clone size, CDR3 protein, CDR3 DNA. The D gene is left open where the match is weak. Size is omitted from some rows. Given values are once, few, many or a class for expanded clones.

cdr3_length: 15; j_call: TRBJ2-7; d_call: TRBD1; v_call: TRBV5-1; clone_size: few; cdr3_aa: CASSPTGGPIYEQYF; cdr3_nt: TGCGCCAGCAGCCCTACAGGGGGCCCTATTTACGAGCAGTACTTC
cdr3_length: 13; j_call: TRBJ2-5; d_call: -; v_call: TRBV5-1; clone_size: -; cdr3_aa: CASSLVGAGTQYF; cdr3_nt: TGCGCCAGCAGCTTGGTAGGGGCTGGGACCCAGTACTTC
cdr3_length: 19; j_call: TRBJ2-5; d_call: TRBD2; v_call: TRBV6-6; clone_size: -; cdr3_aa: CASRSTRKLAGEKQETQYF; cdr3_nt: TGTGCCAGTCGATCCACCCGAAAACTAGCGGGGGAAAAACAAGAGACCCAGTACTTC
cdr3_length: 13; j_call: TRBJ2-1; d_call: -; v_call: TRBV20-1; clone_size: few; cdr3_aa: CSAKDDQYNEQFF; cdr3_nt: TGCAGTGCCAAGGACGACCAGTACAATGAGCAGTTCTTC
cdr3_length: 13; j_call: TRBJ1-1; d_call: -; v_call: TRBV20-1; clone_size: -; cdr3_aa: CSASRGQGTEAFF; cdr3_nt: TGCAGTGCTAGTAGGGGTCAGGGCACTGAAGCTTTCTTT
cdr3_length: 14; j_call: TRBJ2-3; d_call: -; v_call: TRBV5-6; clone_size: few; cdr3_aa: CASSLVGRTDTQYF; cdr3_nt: TGTGCCAGCAGCTTGGTAGGACGCACAGATACGCAGTATTTT
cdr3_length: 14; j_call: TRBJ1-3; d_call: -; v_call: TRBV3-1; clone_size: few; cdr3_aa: CASSQYFSGNTIYF; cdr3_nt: TGTGCCAGCAGCCAGTACTTCTCTGGAAACACCATATATTTT
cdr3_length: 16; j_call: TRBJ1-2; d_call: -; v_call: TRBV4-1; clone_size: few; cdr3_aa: CASSQGERTVNYGYTF; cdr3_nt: TGCGCCAGCAGCCAAGGGGAGAGGACAGTGAACTATGGCTACACCTTC
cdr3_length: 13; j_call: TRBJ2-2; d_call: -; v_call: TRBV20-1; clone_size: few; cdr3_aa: CARPDKNTGELFF; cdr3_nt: TGCGCGCGCCCGGACAAAAACACCGGGGAGCTGTTTTTT
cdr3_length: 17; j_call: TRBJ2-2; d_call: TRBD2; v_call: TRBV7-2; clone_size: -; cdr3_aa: CASSSPPGTSLAGELFF; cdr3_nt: TGTGCCAGCAGCTCCCCTCCTGGGACTAGCCTCGCCGGGGAGCTGTTTTTT
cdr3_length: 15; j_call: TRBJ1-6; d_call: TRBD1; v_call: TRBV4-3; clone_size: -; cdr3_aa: CASSHQTGDISPLHF; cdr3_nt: TGCGCCAGCAGCCATCAAACAGGGGACATTTCACCCCTCCACTTT
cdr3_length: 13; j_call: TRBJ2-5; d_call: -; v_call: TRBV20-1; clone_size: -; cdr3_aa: CSARRAEQETQYF; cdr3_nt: TGCAGTGCTAGAAGGGCAGAACAAGAGACCCAGTACTTC
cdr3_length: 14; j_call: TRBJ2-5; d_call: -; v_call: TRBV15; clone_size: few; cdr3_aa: CATDTGGDKETQYF; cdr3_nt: TGTGCCACCGACACTGGGGGAGACAAAGAGACCCAGTACTTC
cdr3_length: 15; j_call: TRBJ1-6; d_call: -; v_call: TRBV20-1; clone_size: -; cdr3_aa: CSASPGTESLSPLHF; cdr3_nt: TGCAGTGCTAGTCCCGGGACCGAGTCTCTATCACCCCTCCACTTT
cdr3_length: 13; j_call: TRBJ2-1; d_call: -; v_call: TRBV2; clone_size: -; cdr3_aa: CATAGSISGEQFF; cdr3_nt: TGTGCCACCGCGGGTTCCATATCGGGTGAGCAGTTCTTC
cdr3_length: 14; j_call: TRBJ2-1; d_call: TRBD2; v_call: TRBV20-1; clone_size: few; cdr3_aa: CSAILAGGYNEQFF; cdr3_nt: TGCAGTGCCATCTTAGCGGGGGGCTACAATGAGCAGTTCTTC
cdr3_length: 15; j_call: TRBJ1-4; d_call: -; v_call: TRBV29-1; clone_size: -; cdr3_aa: CSVGAHGGREEKLFF; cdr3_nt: TGCAGCGTTGGGGCCCATGGGGGTCGAGAGGAAAAACTGTTTTTT
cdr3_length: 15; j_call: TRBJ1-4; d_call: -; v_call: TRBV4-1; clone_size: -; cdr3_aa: CASSQEQAANEKLFF; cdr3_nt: TGCGCCAGCAGCCAAGAACAGGCAGCTAATGAAAAACTGTTTTTT
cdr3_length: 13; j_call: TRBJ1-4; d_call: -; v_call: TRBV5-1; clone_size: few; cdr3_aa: CASSLFLNEKLFF; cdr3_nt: TGCGCCAGCAGCTTGTTCTTAAATGAAAAACTGTTTTTT
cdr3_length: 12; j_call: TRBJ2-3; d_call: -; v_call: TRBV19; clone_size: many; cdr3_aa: CASSRMGDTQYF; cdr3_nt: TGTGCCAGTAGCCGGATGGGGGATACGCAGTATTTT
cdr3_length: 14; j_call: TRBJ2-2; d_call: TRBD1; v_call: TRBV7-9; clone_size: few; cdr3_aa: CASTPDRVHGELFF; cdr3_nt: TGTGCCAGCACCCCGGACAGGGTTCACGGGGAGCTGTTTTTT
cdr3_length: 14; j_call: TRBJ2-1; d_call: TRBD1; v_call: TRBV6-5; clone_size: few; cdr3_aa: CASGQGLSYNEQFF; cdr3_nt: TGTGCCAGCGGACAGGGGTTATCCTACAATGAGCAGTTCTTC
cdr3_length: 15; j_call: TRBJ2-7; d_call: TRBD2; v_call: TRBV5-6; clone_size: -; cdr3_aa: CASSLVLAGRGEQYF; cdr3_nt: TGTGCCAGCAGCTTGGTACTAGCGGGACGGGGAGAGCAGTACTTC
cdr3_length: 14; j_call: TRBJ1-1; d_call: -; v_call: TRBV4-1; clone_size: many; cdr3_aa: CASSQGIANTEAFF; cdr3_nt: TGCGCCAGCAGCCAAGGAATAGCGAACACTGAAGCTTTCTTT
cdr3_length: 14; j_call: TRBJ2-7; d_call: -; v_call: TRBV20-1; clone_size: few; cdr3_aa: CSARSRDRLYEQYF; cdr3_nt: TGCAGTGCAAGATCTCGGGACCGCCTCTACGAGCAGTACTTC
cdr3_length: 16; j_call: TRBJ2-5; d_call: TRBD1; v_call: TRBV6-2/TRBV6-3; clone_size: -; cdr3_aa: CASSYGGQALGETQYF; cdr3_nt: TGTGCCAGCAGTTACGGGGGACAGGCCCTTGGGGAGACCCAGTACTTC